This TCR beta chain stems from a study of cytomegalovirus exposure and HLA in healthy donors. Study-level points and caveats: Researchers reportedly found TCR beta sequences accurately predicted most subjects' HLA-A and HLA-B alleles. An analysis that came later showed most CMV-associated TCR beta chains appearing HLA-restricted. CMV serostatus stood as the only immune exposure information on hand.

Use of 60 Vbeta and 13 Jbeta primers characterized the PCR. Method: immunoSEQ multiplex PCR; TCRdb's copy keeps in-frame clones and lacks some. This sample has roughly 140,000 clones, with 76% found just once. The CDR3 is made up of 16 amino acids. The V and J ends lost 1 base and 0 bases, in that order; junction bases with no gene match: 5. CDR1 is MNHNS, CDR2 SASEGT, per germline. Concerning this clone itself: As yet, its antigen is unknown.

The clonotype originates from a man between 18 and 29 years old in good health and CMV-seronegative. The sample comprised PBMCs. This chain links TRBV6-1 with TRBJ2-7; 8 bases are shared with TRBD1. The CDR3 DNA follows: TGTGCCAGCAGTGAAGTGTCCGGGACAGGCTCCTACGAGCAGTACTTC. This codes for CASSEVSGTGSYEQYF.